The subject of this entry is one T cell receptor (beta chain). What it recognizes is unknown. Execution of the assay was at deep level. The protocol was immunoSEQ multiplex PCR, while the TCRdb copy is restricted to in-frame clones and leaves out a portion. The table shows 2 million to 3 million clones, with approximately 93% occurring only once. From CD4+ cells came CD45RA+ naive and CD45RA-negative memory subsets. This specimen comes from a study of shared clonotypes between healthy human individuals. About the study: Each donor's CD4 naive and CD4 memory cells filled three plates apiece, CD8 naive two, and CD8 memory one. Study-wide results and limits: Generation of non-shared clonotypes was less probable than generation of clonotypes shared by all four donors.

The CDR3 has 12 residues. Germline lookup yields CDR1 GTSNPN and CDR2 SVGIG (reference sequence). The V gene lost 3 bases and the J gene lost 7 bases, with 12 bases spanning the gap. The chain uses TRBV30 and TRBJ1-2; TRBD1 might be the D (6 bases). This TCR was recovered from a man in his late teens or twenties in good health. Some clones in this sample may be carry-over from other donors' samples. Specimen: naive CD4+ T cells from PBMCs. Subset noted: CD45RA+ positively selected. The CDR3 DNA is TGTGCCTGGAGCCCGGGGGCTGGTGGCTACACCTTC. It encodes CAWSPGAGGYTF.